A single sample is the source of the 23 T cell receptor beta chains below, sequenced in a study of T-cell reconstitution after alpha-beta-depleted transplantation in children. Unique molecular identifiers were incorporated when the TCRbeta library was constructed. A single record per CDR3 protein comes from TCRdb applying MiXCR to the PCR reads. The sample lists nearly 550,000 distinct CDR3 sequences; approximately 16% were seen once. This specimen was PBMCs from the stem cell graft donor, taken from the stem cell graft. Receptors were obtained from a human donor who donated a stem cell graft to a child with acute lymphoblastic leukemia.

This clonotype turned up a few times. The CDR3 reads CASSLGGLDGYTF. In DNA form, the CDR3 reads TGTGCCAGCAGTTTAGGCGGTCTCGATGGCTACACCTTC. The rearrangement uses TRBV27 and TRBJ1-2; D is ambiguous. This CDR3 has 13 amino acids. V was cut by 2 bases and J by 6 bases, with 10 bases left in between. The V gene's germline CDR1 is MNHEY and CDR2 SMNVEV (reference sequence).

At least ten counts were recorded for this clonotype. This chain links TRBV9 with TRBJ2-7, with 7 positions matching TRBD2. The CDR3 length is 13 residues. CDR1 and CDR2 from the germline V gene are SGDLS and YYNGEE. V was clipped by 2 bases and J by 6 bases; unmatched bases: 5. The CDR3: CASSVTSSGEQYF. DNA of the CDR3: TGTGCCAGCAGCGTGACTAGCTCTGGCGAGCAGTACTTC.

The CDR3: CSVRNRFSGNTIYF. The CDR3 nucleotides read TGCAGCGTGCGAAACAGGTTCTCTGGAAACACCATATATTTT. The chain links TRBV29-1 to TRBJ1-3, with a weak D call TRBD1 (5 bases). Germline V gene data show CDR1 as SQVTM and CDR2 as ANQGSEA. Deletions cut 6 bases from V and 0 bases from J, with 12 bases between. CDR3 length: 14 residues.

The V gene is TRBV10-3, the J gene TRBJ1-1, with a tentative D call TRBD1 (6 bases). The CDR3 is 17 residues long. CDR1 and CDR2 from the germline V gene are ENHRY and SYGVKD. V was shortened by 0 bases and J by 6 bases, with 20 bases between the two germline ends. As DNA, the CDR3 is TGTGCCATCAGTGAGTCGGGAGGCGGGGGCCGGAGAGCTGAAGCTTTCTTT. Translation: CAISESGGGGRRAEAFF.

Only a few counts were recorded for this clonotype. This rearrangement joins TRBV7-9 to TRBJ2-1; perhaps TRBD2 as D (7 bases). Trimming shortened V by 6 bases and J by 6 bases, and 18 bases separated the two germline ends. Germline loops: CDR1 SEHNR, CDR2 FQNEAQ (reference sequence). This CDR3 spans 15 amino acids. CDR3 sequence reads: CASRPLGLGGNEQFF. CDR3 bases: TGTGCCAGCAGGCCACTAGGACTAGGGGGCAATGAGCAGTTCTTC.

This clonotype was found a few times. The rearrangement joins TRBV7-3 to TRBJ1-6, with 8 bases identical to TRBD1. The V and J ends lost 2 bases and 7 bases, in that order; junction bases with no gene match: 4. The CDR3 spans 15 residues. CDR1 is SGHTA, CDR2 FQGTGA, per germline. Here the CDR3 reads CASSLGGTGNSPLHF. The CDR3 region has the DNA TGTGCCAGCAGCTTAGGAGGGACAGGAAATTCACCCCTCCACTTT.

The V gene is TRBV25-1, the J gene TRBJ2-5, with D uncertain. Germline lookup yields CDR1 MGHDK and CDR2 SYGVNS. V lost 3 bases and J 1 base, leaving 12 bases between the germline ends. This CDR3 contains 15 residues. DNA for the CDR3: TGTGCCAGCAGTGACCCCCGGACCTTCCAAGAGACCCAGTACTTC. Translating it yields CASSDPRTFQETQYF.

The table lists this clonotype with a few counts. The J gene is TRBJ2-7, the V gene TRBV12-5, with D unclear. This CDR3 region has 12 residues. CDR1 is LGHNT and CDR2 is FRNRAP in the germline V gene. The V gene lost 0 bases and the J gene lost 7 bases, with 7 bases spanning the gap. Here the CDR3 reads CASGLVNTEQYF. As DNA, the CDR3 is TGTGCTAGTGGTTTGGTAAACACAGAGCAGTACTTC.

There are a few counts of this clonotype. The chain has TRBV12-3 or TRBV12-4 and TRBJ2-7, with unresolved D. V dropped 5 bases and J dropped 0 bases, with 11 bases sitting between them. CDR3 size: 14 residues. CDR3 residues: CASSPGFYSYEQYF. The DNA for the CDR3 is TGTGCCAGCAGTCCTGGGTTCTACTCCTACGAGCAGTACTTC.

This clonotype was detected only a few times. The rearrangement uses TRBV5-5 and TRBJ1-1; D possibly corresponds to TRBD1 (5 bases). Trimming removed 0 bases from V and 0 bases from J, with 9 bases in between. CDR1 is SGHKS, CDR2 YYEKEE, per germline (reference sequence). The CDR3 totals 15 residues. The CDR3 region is CASSLVQGVNTEAFF. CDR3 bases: TGTGCCAGCAGCTTGGTCCAGGGAGTGAACACTGAAGCTTTCTTT.

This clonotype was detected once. Here the CDR3 DNA reads TGTGCCAGCAGCGTGGGACCGGCAGCCTCCTACGAGCAGTACTTC. Its translation: CASSVGPAASYEQYF. The chain combines TRBV9 with TRBJ2-7, with D perhaps given as TRBD1 or TRBD2 (5 bases each). The CDR3 contains 15 residues. The germline gives CDR1 SGDLS, CDR2 YYNGEE. V was trimmed by 2 bases and J by 0 bases, leaving 12 bases between them.

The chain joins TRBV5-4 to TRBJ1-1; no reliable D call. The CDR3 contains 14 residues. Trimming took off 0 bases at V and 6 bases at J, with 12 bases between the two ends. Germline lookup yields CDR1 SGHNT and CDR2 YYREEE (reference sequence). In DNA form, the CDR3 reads TGTGCCAGCAGCTTGGCCGAGTATCCCCCTGAAGCTTTCTTT. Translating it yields CASSLAEYPPEAFF.

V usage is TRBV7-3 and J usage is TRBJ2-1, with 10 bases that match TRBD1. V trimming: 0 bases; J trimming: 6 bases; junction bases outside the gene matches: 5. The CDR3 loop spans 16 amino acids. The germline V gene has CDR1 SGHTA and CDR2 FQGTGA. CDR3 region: CASSLTRGQGFNEQFF. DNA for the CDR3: TGTGCCAGCAGCTTAACCCGGGGACAGGGGTTCAATGAGCAGTTCTTC.

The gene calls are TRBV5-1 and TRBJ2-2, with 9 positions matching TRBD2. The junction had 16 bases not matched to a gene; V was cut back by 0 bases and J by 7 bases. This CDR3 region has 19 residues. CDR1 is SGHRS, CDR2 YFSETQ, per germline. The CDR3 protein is CASSLGALKIAGDRGELFF. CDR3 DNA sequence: TGCGCCAGCAGCTTGGGCGCCCTGAAGATAGCGGGAGACCGCGGGGAGCTGTTTTTT.

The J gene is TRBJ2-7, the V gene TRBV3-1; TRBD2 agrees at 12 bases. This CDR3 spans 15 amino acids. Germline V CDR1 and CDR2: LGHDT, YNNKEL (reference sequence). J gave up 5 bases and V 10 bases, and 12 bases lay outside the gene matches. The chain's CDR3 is CATTRLAGARDEQYF. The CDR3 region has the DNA TGTGCCACCACCCGACTAGCGGGGGCCCGGGACGAGCAGTACTTC.

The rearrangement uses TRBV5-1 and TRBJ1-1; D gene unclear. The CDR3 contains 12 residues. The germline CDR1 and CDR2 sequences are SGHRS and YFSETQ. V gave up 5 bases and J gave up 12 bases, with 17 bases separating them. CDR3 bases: TGCGCCAGCAGGAAACGGACGCGGTTGTCTTTCTTT. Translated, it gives CASRKRTRLSFF.

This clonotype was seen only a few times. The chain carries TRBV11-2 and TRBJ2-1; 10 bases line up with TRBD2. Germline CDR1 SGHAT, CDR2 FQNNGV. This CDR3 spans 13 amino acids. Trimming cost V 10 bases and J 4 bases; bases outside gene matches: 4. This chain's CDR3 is CAILTSGYNEQFF. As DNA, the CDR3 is TGTGCCATCCTGACTAGCGGGTACAATGAGCAGTTCTTC.

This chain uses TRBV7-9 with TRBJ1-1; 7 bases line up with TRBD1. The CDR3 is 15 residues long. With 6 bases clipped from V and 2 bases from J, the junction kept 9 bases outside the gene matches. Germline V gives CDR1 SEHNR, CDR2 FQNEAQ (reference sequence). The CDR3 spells CASSSLTGVNTEAFF. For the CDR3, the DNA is TGTGCCAGCAGTTCTCTAACAGGGGTAAACACTGAAGCTTTCTTT.

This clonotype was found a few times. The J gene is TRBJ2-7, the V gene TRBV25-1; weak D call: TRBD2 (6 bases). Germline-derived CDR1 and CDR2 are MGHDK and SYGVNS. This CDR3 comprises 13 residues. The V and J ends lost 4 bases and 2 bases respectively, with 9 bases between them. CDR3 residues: CASSGLATYEQYF. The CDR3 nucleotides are TGTGCCAGCAGTGGCCTAGCGACCTACGAGCAGTACTTC.

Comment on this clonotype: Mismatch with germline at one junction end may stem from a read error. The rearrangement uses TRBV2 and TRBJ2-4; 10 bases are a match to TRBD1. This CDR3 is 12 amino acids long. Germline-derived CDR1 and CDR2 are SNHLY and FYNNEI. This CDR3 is CASSARQGAAWF. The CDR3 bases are TGTGCCAGCAGTGCCCGACAGGGGGCGGCGTGGTTC.

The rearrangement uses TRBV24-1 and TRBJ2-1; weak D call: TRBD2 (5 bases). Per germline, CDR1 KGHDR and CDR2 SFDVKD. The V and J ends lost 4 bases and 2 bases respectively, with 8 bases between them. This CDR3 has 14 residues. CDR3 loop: CATSEPGTYNEQFF. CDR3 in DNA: TGTGCCACCAGTGAGCCGGGGACCTACAATGAGCAGTTCTTC.

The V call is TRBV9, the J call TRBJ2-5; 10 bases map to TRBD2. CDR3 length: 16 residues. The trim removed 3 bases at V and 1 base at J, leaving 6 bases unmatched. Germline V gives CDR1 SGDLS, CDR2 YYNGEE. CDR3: CASSERLAGVQETQYF. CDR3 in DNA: TGTGCCAGCAGCGAAAGGCTAGCGGGGGTCCAAGAGACCCAGTACTTC.

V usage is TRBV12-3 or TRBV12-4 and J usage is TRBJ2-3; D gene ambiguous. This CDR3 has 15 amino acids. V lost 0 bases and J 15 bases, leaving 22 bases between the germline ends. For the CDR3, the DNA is TGTGCCAGCAGTTTAGCGGGATCTTCTCCACTCACAGTTTATTTT. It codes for CASSLAGSSPLTVYF.